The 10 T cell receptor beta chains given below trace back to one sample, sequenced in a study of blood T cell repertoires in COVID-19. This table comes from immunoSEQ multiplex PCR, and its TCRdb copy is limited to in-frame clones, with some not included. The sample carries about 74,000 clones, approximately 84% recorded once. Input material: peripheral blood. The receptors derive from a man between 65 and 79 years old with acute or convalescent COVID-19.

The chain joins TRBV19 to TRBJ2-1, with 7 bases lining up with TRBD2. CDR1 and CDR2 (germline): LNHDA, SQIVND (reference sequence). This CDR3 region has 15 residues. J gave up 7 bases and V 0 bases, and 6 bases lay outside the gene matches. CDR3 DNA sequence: TGTGCCAGTAGTATAGATCAGCGGGGTCGGAATGAGCAGTTCTTC. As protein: CASSIDQRGRNEQFF.

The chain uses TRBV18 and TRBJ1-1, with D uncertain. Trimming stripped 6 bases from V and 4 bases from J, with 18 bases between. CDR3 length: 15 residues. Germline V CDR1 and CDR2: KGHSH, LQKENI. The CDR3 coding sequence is TGTGCCAGCTCTCGAGCGGACGCGGTTGGCACTGAAGCTTTCTTT. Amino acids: CASSRADAVGTEAFF.

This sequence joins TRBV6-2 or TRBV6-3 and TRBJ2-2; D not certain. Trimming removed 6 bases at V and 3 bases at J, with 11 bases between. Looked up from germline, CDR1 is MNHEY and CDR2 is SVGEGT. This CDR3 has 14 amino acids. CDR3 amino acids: CASSRNQDTGELFF. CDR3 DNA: TGTGCCAGCAGCCGCAATCAGGACACCGGGGAGCTGTTTTTT.

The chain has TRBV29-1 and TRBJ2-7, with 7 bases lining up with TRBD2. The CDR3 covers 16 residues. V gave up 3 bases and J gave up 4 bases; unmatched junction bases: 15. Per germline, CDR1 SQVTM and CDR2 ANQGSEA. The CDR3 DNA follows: TGCAGCGTTGAGGGGGGAGGGCAGGGAACGATTTACGAGCAGTACTTC. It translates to CSVEGGGQGTIYEQYF.

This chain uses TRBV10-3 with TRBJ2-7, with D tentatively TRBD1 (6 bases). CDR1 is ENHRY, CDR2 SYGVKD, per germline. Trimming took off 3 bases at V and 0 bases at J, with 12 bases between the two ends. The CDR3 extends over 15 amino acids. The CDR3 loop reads CAISEGQLSSYEQYF. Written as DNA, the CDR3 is TGTGCCATCAGTGAAGGACAGCTAAGCTCCTACGAGCAGTACTTC.

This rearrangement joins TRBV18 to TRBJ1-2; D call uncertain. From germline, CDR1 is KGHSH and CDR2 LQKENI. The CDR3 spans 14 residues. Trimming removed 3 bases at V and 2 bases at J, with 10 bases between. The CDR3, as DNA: TGTGCCAGCTCACCGGTGGGCCAGAACTATGGCTACACCTTC. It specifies CASSPVGQNYGYTF.

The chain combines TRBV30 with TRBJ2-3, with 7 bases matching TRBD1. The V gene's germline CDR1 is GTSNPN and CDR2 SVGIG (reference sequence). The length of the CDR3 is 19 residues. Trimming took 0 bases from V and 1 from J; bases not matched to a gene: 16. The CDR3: CAWSVQGSCRADCTDTQYF. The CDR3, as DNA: TGTGCCTGGAGTGTACAGGGGTCATGCCGGGCCGACTGCACAGATACGCAGTATTTT.

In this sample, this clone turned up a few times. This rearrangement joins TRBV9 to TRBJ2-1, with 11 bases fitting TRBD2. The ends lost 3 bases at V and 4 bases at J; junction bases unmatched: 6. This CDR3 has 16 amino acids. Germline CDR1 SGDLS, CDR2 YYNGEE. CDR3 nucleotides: TGTGCCAGCAGCGGCCAGGGACTAGCGGAGTACAATGAGCAGTTCTTC. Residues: CASSGQGLAEYNEQFF. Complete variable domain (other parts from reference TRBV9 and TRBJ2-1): DSGVTQTPKHLITATGQRVTLRCSPRSGDLSVYWYQQSLDQGLQFLIQYYNGEERAKGNILERFSAQQFPDLHSELNLSSLELGDSALYFCASSGQGLAEYNEQFFGPGTRLTVL.

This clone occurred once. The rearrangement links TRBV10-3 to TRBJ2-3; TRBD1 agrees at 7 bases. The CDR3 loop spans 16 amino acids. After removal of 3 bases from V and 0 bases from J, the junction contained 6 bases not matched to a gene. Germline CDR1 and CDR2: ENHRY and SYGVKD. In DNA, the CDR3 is TGTGCCATCAGTGACCTCTCAGGGGGTAGCACAGATACGCAGTATTTT. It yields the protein CAISDLSGGSTDTQYF.

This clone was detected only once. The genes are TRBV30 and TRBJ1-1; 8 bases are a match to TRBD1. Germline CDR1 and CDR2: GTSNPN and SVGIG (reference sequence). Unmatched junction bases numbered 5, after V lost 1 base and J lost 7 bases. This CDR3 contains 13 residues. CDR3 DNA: TGTGCCTGGAGTGCGGGACAGGATTTTGAAGCTTTCTTT. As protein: CAWSAGQDFEAFF. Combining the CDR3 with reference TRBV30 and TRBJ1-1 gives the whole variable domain SQTIHQWPATLVQPVGSPLSLECTVEGTSNPNLYWYRQAAGRGLQLLFYSVGIGQISSEVPQNLSASRPQDRQFILSSKKLLLSDSGFYLCAWSAGQDFEAFFGQGTRLTVV.